This T cell receptor beta chain was documented in a study of cytomegalovirus exposure and HLA in healthy donors. Whole-study results and caveats: Compared with the roughly 670-donor mean, an Asian-associated ancestry cluster reportedly had fewer N-insertions, according to a later analysis. Reported performance of the classifier showed diagnosis of cytomegalovirus status with high specificity and sensitivity.

Concerning this clone: Its antigen is as yet unknown.

The study ran its PCR with 60 Vbeta and 13 Jbeta primers. Profiling relied on immunoSEQ multiplex PCR, and the TCRdb table lists in-frame clones only, not all of them. The sample yields roughly 200,000 clones, about 69% seen once. This CDR3 has 13 amino acids. The germline V gene has CDR1 MDHEN and CDR2 SYDVKM. V lost 10 bases to trimming and J lost 11 bases, with 21 bases between them. This chain links TRBV28 with TRBJ1-5; D is undetermined. This sequence was found in a male donor in good health and CMV-seronegative. The sample was PBMCs. CDR3 DNA sequence: TGTGCCACCATTGGATGGGCCTCTATTTCCCAGCATTTT. It codes for CATIGWASISQHF.